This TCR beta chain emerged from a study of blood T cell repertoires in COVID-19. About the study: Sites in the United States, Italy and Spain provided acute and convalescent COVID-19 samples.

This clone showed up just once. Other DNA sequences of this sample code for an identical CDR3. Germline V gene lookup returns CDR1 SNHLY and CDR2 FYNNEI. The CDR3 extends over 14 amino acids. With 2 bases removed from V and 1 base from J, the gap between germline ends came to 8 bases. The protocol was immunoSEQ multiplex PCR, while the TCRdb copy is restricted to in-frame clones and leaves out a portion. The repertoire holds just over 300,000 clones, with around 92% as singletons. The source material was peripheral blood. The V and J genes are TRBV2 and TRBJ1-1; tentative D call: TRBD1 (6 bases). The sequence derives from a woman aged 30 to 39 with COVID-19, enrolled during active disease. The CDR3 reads CASSEQGRNTEAFF. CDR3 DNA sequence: TGTGCCAGCAGTGAACAGGGGCGGAACACTGAAGCTTTCTTT.